This TCR beta chain was observed in a study of cytomegalovirus exposure and HLA in healthy donors (dated by TCRdb to about 2017). General notes on the study: The 550 to 750 repertoires of the first cohort and the 95 to 150 validation repertoires were produced on the same platform, according to a later analysis. To predict cytomegalovirus infection status, the study combined high-throughput TCR immunosequencing, statistical association of individual TCRs with disease status, and machine learning. A separate validation cohort of roughly 120 different subjects was used in addition to the roughly 670-subject first cohort. The study was designed to test whether signatures of past pathogen exposure could be identified by cataloging public T cell receptors.

The CDR3 runs 12 residues from the cysteine to the phenylalanine. Of the read, only the CDR3 DNA is kept; its 36 bases are in frame from base 1. The germline V gene gives CDR1 as SNHLY and CDR2 as FYNNEI. V ends up 7 bases short and J 6 bases short, with an unmatched junction base count of 6. Libraries were built with the immunoSEQ multiplex PCR assay. Processing in the source paper ran as follows. A statistical classification framework was developed to diagnose cytomegalovirus status using the catalog of TCR beta chain sequences. TCRdb re-hosts the immuneACCESS table, in-frame sequences only. Its copies lack some clones; in the studies checked, an unresolved V gene accounts for under half of them, and the cause for the rest is not known. Clone size and the V and J calls come from that table; the DNA yielded D and trimming. Recorded for this sample are about 180,000 clones; approximately 81% of them occurred a single time. About a sixth of the sample comes from the top ten.

Separate from the roughly 650-subject first cohort, the validation cohort of about 120 subjects was the group to which the donors belonged. On this clone: It lacks a known antigen. No base-level quality is on record; no much larger clone is a single base apart.

Overall study results and their limits: A later analysis had no HLA typing for the validation cohort, so co-occurrence there was scored across all 130 or so repertoires. Cytomegalovirus status was reported to be diagnosed by the classifier with high specificity and sensitivity in both the original and validation cohorts. In vitro tests confirmed that a few of the cytomegalovirus-associated TCR beta chains recognize cytomegalovirus antigens. In the study, around 150 TCR beta chains were listed as associated with cytomegalovirus. Most TCR sequences were seen in very few donors, while some public TCRs were found in many individuals. The authors suggested that the approach could potentially be generalized to other disease states and immunological phenotypes. Subsequent analysis determined that TCRs grouped into clusters in the first cohort also showed a tendency toward co-occurrence across the roughly 120 validation repertoires, and approximately 94% of cluster scores exceeded 0.

The TCR originated in a man younger than 35 in good health and CMV-seropositive. The specimen sequenced was PBMCs. The V and J segments used are TRBV2 and TRBJ2-7; 7 of the junction bases match TRBD1. The CDR3 reads CASTPDRAEQYF. The nucleotides read TGTGCCAGCACCCCAGACAGGGCCGAGCAGTACTTC.